This TCR beta chain came from a study of CD8 T cells in ankylosing spondylitis (TCRdb year 2017). As for the study more broadly: T cell receptor beta repertoires were profiled in healthy donors and ankylosing spondylitis patients so that disease-linked TCR variants could be found. Samples of peripheral blood were taken, and for ankylosing spondylitis patients, synovial fluid was collected as well. The full study cohort comprised about 23 ankylosing spondylitis patients and about a hundred healthy donors.

The germline V gene provides CDR1 SGHNT and CDR2 YENEEA. The cysteine opens and the phenylalanine closes a CDR3 of 17 amino acids. The entry retains the CDR3 DNA only, 51 bases that are in frame from base 1. The V end gives up 5 bases and the J end 4 bases, leaving 12 bases in the junction not matched to a gene. The sequencing machine was an Illumina HiSeq 2500. Quantitative 5'-RACE with molecular barcodes was used to prepare TCR beta libraries. The authors' analysis ran thus. A new computational method based on a probabilistic model of VDJ rearrangement was used to identify disease-linked TCR variants. The raw public reads went through TCRdb reprocessing: fastp at Q25, MiXCR clone calling, in-frame beta chains kept. One record per CDR3 amino acid sequence lists the most common genes and DNA. What appears here as the V and J calls and clone size reflects TCRdb's work, not the paper's. The sample table shows under 170,000 distinct CDR3 sequences, and around 43% are seen once. Of the sample, roughly 15% is held by the ten largest clones.

Points the paper makes about the study in general: Blood from ankylosing spondylitis patients appeared to be characterized by a TCR beta motif made up of eight highly homologous amino acid variants. Some motif variants were previously reported in synovial fluid and blood of reactive arthritis patients, suggesting common disease-initiation mechanisms. The disease-linked clones showed a CD8+ phenotype and occurred at relatively low frequencies in peripheral blood. The disease-linked clones were reported as significantly enriched in matched synovial fluid samples from ankylosing spondylitis patients.

Of note for this clonotype: Its cognate antigen has yet to be identified. No base-level quality is on record; no much larger clone is a single base apart.

Synovial fluid samples and blood samples obtained from the same ankylosing spondylitis patients were matched. What was sequenced was synovial fluid, either unsorted or a sorted T cell fraction (not recorded which). Recombination connected TRBV11-3 to TRBJ2-3; 10 of the junction bases match TRBD1. The source of this sequence is a male donor with ankylosing spondylitis. The CDR3 loop reads CASSPHPGQGPADTQYF. The bases are TGTGCCAGCAGCCCCCATCCGGGACAGGGGCCCGCAGATACGCAGTATTTT.